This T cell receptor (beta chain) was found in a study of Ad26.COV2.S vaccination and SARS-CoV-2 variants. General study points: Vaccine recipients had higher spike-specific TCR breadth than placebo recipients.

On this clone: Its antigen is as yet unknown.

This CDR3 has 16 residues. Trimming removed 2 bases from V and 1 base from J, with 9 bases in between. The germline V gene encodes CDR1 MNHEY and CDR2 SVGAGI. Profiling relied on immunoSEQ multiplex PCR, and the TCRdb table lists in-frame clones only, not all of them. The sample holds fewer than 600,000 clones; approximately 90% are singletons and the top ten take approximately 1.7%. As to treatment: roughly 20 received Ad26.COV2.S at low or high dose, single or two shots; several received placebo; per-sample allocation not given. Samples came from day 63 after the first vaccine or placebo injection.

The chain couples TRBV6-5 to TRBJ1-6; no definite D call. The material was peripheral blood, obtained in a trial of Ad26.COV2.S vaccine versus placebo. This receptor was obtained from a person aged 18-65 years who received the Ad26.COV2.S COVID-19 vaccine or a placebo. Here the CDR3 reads CASSYDWNSYNSPLHF. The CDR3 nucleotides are TGTGCCAGCAGTTACGATTGGAATTCCTATAATTCACCCCTCCACTTT.